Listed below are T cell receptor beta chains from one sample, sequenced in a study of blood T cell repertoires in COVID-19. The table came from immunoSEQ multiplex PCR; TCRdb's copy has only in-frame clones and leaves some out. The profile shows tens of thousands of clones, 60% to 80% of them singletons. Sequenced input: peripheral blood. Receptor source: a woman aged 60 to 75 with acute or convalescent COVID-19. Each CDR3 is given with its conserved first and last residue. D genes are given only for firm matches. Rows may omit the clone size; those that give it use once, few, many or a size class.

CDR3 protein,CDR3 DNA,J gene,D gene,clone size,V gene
CASIPSGERGEQYF,TGTGCCAGCATCCCCTCGGGGGAGAGAGGCGAGCAGTACTTC,TRBJ2-7,.,.,TRBV6-2/TRBV6-3
CASSQQARETQYF,TGTGCCAGCAGCCAACAAGCTAGAGAGACCCAGTACTTC,TRBJ2-5,.,few,TRBV5-6
CASSLVLGGGTEAFF,TGTGCCAGCAGCTTAGTGCTGGGAGGGGGCACTGAAGCTTTCTTT,TRBJ1-1,.,.,TRBV5-4
CASSFQTSGGAIDTQYF,TGTGCCAGCAGTTTCCAGACTAGCGGGGGGGCCATAGATACGCAGTATTTT,TRBJ2-3,TRBD2,.,TRBV7-6
CASSFRVQGAKNIQYF,TGTGCCAGCAGTTTCCGTGTACAGGGAGCCAAAAACATTCAGTACTTC,TRBJ2-4,.,.,TRBV27
CAWSVTGAGNEQFF,TGTGCCTGGAGTGTAACCGGGGCGGGGAATGAGCAGTTCTTC,TRBJ2-1,.,.,TRBV30
CASRLRGTGELFF,TGTGCCAGCAGATTACGGGGCACCGGGGAGCTGTTTTTT,TRBJ2-2,.,few,TRBV7-8
CASSPQRALTVSGANVLTF,TGTGCCAGCTCACCACAGAGGGCCCTGACCGTAAGTGGGGCCAACGTCCTGACTTTC,TRBJ2-6,.,.,TRBV18
CASSQEWNRVPGYTF,TGTGCCAGCAGCCAAGAATGGAACAGGGTCCCCGGCTACACCTTC,TRBJ1-2,.,many,TRBV3-1/TRBV3-2
CASSYAGTSSYNEQFF,TGTGCCAGCAGCTATGCCGGGACTAGCTCCTACAATGAGCAGTTCTTC,TRBJ2-1,TRBD2,.,TRBV7-9
CASSALRSMNTEAFF,TGTGCCAGCAGCGCCCTGAGGTCTATGAACACTGAAGCTTTCTTT,TRBJ1-1,.,.,TRBV6-5
CASRTASTDTQYF,TGTGCCAGCAGGACAGCTAGCACAGATACGCAGTATTTT,TRBJ2-3,.,.,TRBV21-1
CASRGAGELFF,TGTGCCTCCAGGGGGGCCGGGGAGCTGTTTTTT,TRBJ2-2,.,.,TRBV10-3
CASSQARGNTEAFF,TGTGCCAGCAGCCAAGCCAGGGGGAACACTGAAGCTTTCTTT,TRBJ1-1,.,.,TRBV4-2
CASSLLGAHNSNQPQHF,TGTGCCAGCAGTTTATTGGGAGCCCATAATAGCAATCAGCCCCAGCATTTT,TRBJ1-5,.,.,TRBV28
CASSAQGSLDEQFF,TGTGCCAGCAGCGCACAGGGGAGTTTAGATGAGCAGTTCTTC,TRBJ2-1,TRBD1,.,TRBV9
CAWSPGGAQYF,TGTGCCTGGAGCCCCGGGGGAGCGCAGTACTTC,TRBJ2-7,.,.,TRBV30
CASTSGQNTEAFF,TGTGCCAGCACGTCAGGGCAGAACACTGAAGCTTTCTTT,TRBJ1-1,.,.,TRBV12-3/TRBV12-4
CASSVGLAGGHTQYF,TGTGCCAGCAGCGTCGGACTAGCGGGGGGACATACGCAGTATTTT,TRBJ2-3,TRBD2,.,TRBV9
CAISEPQGNNEQFF,TGTGCCATCAGTGAGCCCCAGGGAAACAATGAGCAGTTCTTC,TRBJ2-1,.,.,TRBV10-3